The sequence of this T cell receptor beta chain was determined in a study of blood T cell repertoires in COVID-19. TCRdb keeps only in-frame clones here, not all; method: immunoSEQ multiplex PCR. The sample has around 150,000 clones, more than 80% seen once. Germline trimming cut 7 bases from V and 4 bases from J; bases unmatched to any gene: 6. The CDR3 extends over 13 amino acids. Germline V gene lookup returns CDR1 MNHEY and CDR2 SVGAGI. This TCR was sampled from a man in his 70s with acute or convalescent COVID-19. This chain links TRBV6-5 with TRBJ2-5; 7 positions agree with TRBD1. Sequencing was done on a sample of peripheral blood. This chain's CDR3 is CASTLDRSETQYF. CDR3 in DNA: TGTGCCAGCACTCTGGACAGGTCAGAGACCCAGTACTTC.